This T cell receptor (beta chain) was profiled in a study of CD8 T cells in ankylosing spondylitis. This clonotype was observed a few times. Antigen: not known. TCRdb re-analysed the 5' RACE reads in MiXCR, keeping a single row per CDR3 protein. The table shows 800,000 to 900,000 distinct CDR3 sequences, with over 9.5% occurring only once. Study outcomes and limitations: Within ankylosing spondylitis blood, a TCR beta motif made up of roughly eight highly homologous variants appeared to be characteristic.

Germline loops: CDR1 DFQATT, CDR2 SNEGSKA (reference sequence). The CDR3 has 16 residues. Trimming cost V 6 bases and J 3 bases; bases outside gene matches: 7. This receptor was taken from a male donor with ankylosing spondylitis. The sample was blood, either unsorted or a sorted T cell fraction (not recorded which). V gene TRBV20-1 combines with J gene TRBJ2-6; TRBD1 agrees at 11 bases. In DNA form, the CDR3 reads TGCAGTGCCGGGGGACAGGGGGTCGATGGGGCCAACGTCCTGACTTTC. Its translation: CSAGGQGVDGANVLTF.